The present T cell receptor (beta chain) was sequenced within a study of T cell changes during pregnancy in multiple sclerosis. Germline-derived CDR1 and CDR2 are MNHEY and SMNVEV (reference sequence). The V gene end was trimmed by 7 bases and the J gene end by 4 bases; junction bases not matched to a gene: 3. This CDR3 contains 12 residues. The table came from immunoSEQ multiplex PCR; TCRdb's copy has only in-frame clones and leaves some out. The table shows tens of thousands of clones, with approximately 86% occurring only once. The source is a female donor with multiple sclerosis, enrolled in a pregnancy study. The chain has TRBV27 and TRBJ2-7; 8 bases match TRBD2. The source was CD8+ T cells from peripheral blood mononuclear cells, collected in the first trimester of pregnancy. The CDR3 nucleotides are TGTGCCAGCATAAGCGGGAGTTACGAGCAGTACTTC. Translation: CASISGSYEQYF.